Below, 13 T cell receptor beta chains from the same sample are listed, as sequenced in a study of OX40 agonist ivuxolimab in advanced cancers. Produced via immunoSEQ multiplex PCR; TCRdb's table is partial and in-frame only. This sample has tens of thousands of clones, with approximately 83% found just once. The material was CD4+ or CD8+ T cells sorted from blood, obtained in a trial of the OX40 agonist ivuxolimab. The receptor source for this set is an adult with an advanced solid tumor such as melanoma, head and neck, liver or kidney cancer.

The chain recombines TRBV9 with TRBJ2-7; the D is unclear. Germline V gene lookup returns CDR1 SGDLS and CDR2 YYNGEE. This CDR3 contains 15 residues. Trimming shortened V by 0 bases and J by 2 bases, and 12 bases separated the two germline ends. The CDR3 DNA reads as TGTGCCAGCAGCGTAGGGTTGGGCAGCACCTACGAGCAGTACTTC. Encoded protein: CASSVGLGSTYEQYF.

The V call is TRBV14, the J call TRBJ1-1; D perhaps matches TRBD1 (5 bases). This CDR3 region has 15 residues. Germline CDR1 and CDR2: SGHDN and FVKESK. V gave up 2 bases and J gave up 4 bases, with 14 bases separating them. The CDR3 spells CASSQLRGARTEAFF. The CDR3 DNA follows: TGTGCCAGCAGCCAATTAAGGGGCGCACGCACTGAAGCTTTCTTT.

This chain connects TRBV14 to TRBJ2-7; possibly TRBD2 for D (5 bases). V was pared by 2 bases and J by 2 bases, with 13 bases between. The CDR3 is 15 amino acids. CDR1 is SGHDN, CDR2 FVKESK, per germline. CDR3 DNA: TGTGCCAGCAGCCAATGGGTTAGCGACCCCTACGAGCAGTACTTC. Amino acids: CASSQWVSDPYEQYF.

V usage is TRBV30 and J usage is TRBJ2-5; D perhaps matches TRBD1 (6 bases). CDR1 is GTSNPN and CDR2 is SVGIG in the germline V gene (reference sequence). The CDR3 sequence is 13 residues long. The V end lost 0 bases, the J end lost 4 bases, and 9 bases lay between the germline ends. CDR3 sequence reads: CAWSVGGPETQYF. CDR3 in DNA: TGTGCCTGGAGTGTAGGGGGTCCAGAGACCCAGTACTTC.

The CDR3: CASSSAGWNTEAFF. CDR3 nucleotide sequence: TGTGCCAGCAGCTCCGCAGGGTGGAACACTGAAGCTTTCTTT. This chain connects TRBV7-9 to TRBJ1-1, with D possibly TRBD1 on 5 matching bases. CDR3 length: 14 amino acids. Between the trimmed V and J ends, which lost 4 bases and 1 base, there was a span of 10 bases. The germline gives CDR1 SEHNR, CDR2 FQNEAQ (reference sequence). The full variable domain, with the rest looked up from reference TRBV7-9 and TRBJ1-1, is DTGVSQNPRHKITKRGQNVTFRCDPISEHNRLYWYRQTLGQGPEFLTYFQNEAQLEKSRLLSDRFSAERPKGSFSTLEIQRTEQGDSAMYLCASSSAGWNTEAFFGQGTRLTVV.

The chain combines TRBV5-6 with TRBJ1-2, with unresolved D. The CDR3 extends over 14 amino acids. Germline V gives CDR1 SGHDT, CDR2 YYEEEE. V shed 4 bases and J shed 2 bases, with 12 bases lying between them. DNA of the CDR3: TGTGCCAGCAGCCCCGGGGAGCTCAACTATGGCTACACCTTC. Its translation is CASSPGELNYGYTF.

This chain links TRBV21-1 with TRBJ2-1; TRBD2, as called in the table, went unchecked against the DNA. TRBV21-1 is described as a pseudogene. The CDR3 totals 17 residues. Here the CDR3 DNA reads TGTGCCAGCAGCAAATCGGAGCGGGAGGGCCGGTACAATGAGCAGTTCTTC. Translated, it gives CASSKSEREGRYNEQFF.

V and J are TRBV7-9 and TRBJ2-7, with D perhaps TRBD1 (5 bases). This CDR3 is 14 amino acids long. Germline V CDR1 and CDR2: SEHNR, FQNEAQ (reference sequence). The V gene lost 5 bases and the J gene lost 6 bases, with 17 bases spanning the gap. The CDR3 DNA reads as TGTGCCAGCAGCCCAGGGTCGGGCCTACCCGAGCAGTACTTC. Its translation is CASSPGSGLPEQYF.

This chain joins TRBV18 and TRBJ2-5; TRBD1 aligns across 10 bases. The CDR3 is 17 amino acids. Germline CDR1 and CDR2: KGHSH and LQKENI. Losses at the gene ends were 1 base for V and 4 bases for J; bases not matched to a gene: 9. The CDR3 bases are TGTGCCAGCTCACCACTGATGACAGGGGGCGGTCGAGAGACCCAGTACTTC. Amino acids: CASSPLMTGGGRETQYF.

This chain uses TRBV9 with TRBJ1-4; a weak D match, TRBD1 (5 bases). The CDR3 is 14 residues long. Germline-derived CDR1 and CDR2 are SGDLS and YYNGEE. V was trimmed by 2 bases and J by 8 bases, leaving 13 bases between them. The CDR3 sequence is CASSVGGHNEKLFF. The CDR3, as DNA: TGTGCCAGCAGCGTTGGGGGTCACAACGAAAAACTGTTTTTT.

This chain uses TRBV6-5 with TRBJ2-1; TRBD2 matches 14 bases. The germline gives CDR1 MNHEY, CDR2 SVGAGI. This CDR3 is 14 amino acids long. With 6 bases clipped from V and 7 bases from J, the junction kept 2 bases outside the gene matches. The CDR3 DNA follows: TGTGCCAGCAGGGGACTAGCGGGAGATAATGAGCAGTTCTTC. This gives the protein CASRGLAGDNEQFF.

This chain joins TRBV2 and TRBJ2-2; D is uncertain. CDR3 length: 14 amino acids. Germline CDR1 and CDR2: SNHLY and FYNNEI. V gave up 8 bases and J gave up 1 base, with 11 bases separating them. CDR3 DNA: TGTGCCAGCGCGAAGAGTAGGAACACCGGGGAGCTGTTTTTT. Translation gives CASAKSRNTGELFF.

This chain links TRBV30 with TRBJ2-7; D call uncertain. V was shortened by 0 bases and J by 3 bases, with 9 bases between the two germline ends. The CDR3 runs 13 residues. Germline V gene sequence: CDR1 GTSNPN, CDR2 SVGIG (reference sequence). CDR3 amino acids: CAWSVRQDYEQYF. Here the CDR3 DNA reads TGTGCCTGGAGTGTAAGGCAGGACTACGAGCAGTACTTC.